These T cell receptor beta chains were read from a single sample in a study of blood T cell repertoires in COVID-19. Using immunoSEQ multiplex PCR, the repertoire was profiled, and TCRdb retains in-frame clones only, with some absent. Here the sample spans roughly 50,000 clones, less than 90% being singletons. Sequencing was done on a sample of peripheral blood. These receptors all come from a woman of 80 years or more with acute or convalescent COVID-19. The CDR3 runs from the conserved cysteine through the conserved F or W. A D gene is named only where the DNA matches it firmly. Clone size appears in some rows only: once, few, many, or a class for an expanded clone.

clone size | J gene | V gene | D gene | CDR3 DNA | CDR3 protein
- | TRBJ2-2 | TRBV7-6 | TRBD1 | TGTGCCAGCAGCTTAAATAATATCGGGACAGGGGTGGCCGGGGAGCTGTTTTTT | CASSLNNIGTGVAGELFF
- | TRBJ2-7 | TRBV10-3 | TRBD1 | TGTGCCATCAGTGGGGGGACAGGGGCTAACTACGAGCAGTACTTC | CAISGGTGANYEQYF
- | TRBJ1-5 | TRBV19 | - | TGTGCCAGTAGTCCGACAGCTTATAGCAATCAGCCCCAGCATTTT | CASSPTAYSNQPQHF
- | TRBJ1-1 | TRBV2 | - | TGTGCCAGCAGTGAATATCGGGTTGTAACTGAAGCTTTCTTT | CASSEYRVVTEAFF
- | TRBJ2-7 | TRBV10-1 | - | TGCGCCAACCAAAAGGGCAGGGTCGAGCAGTACTTC | CANQKGRVEQYF
- | TRBJ2-5 | TRBV7-8 | - | TGTGCCAGCAGCCCTCCTAAACAAGAGACCCAGTACTTC | CASSPPKQETQYF
- | TRBJ1-1 | TRBV19 | - | TGTGCCAGTAGTGACACTCGGAACACTGAAGCTTTCTTT | CASSDTRNTEAFF
once | TRBJ1-2 | TRBV28 | - | TGTGCCAGCAGGAAAGGACAGCTATATAACTATGGCTACACCTTC | CASRKGQLYNYGYTF
- | TRBJ1-5 | TRBV19 | TRBD1 | TGTGCCAGTAGCCACCTGGACAGGGATAATCAGCCCCAGCATTTT | CASSHLDRDNQPQHF
- | TRBJ2-3 | TRBV5-1 | TRBD2 | TGCGCCAGCAGCTTATTCACTAGCGGGGGAGGCACAGATACGCAGTATTTT | CASSLFTSGGGTDTQYF
once | TRBJ1-5 | TRBV2 | - | TGTGCCAGCAGTGCTGGGAGGGGCGCCCAGCCCCAGCATTTT | CASSAGRGAQPQHF
- | TRBJ1-4 | TRBV6-5 | TRBD1 | TGTGCCAGCAGCAGGGGGACAGTGTTGCAAAAACTGTTTTTT | CASSRGTVLQKLFF
- | TRBJ2-7 | TRBV5-1 | - | TGCGCCAGCAGCCCAACCCGGGGGACAGTCTCCTACGAGCAGTACTTC | CASSPTRGTVSYEQYF
- | TRBJ2-1 | TRBV7-3 | - | TGTGCCAGCAGCCCCACCGGCGGGGTCTCCGTCGATGAGCAGTTCTTC | CASSPTGGVSVDEQFF
- | TRBJ1-6 | TRBV4-2 | - | TGTGCCAGCAGCCAAGAAATTCCGGGTAACAATAATTCACCCCTCCACTTT | CASSQEIPGNNNSPLHF
- | TRBJ1-2 | TRBV14 | - | TGTGCCAGCAGCCAAGCGGCAGGTCAATTCAGCTATGGCTACACCTTC | CASSQAAGQFSYGYTF
- | TRBJ1-1 | TRBV29-1 | - | TGCAGCGTGGGGGGTAGGGGCACTGAAGCTTTCTTT | CSVGGRGTEAFF
- | TRBJ1-2 | TRBV3-1/TRBV3-2 | TRBD1 | TGTGCCAGCAGCCATCAGGGGGCCTATGGCTACACCTTC | CASSHQGAYGYTF